This is a list of T cell receptor beta chains from one sample in a study of shared clonotypes between healthy human individuals. The assay was immunoSEQ multiplex PCR, and TCRdb's table has in-frame clones only and misses some. Of 2 million to 3 million clones in the sample, 93% were seen once. Sequenced material: naive CD4+ T cells from PBMCs. The receptors stem from a man younger than 35 in good health. Some clones in this sample may be carry-over from other donors' samples. CDR3s include the opening cysteine and the closing phenylalanine or tryptophan.

j_call,v_call,cdr3_length,cdr3_aa
TRBJ1-4,TRBV29-1,12,CSVRQGSEKLFF
TRBJ1-4,TRBV30,14,CAWRPQAISEKLFF
TRBJ2-5,TRBV6-5,14,CASSPGGAVKTQYF
TRBJ2-1,TRBV5-8,15,CASSEAGASYNEQFF
TRBJ1-4,TRBV15,16,CATSRLGTGRGEKLFF
TRBJ2-1,TRBV19,14,CASSIAGLSGEQFF
TRBJ2-3,TRBV7-3,15,CASSLGVGPTDTQYF
TRBJ2-3,TRBV11-2,19,CASSRTASGSRSGTDTQYF
TRBJ2-1,TRBV19,15,CASSMLLASGREQFF
TRBJ2-3,TRBV4-2,17,CASSRLGQGSSTDTQYF
TRBJ1-1,TRBV14,15,CASSPRVNMNTEAFF
TRBJ2-7,TRBV5-5,16,CASSLGGGSSSYEQYF
TRBJ1-2,TRBV7-9,15,CASSLDETGYYGYTF
TRBJ2-2,TRBV5-4,17,CASSQGLAGVHTGELFF
TRBJ2-6,TRBV14,17,CASSRRQGRTGANVLTF